This TCR beta chain originates from a study of T cell responses to AZD1222 COVID-19 vaccine. Study-level findings and limits: Of spike-specific TCRs, nearly half reportedly target regions left unmutated in variants. CD4 TCRs linked to vaccination spanned spike, dominating at 160-218 and 743-854. Increases in Spike-specific TCR breadth and depth were seen after two AZD1222 doses.

V gave up 1 base and J gave up 11 bases, with 12 bases separating them. The CDR3 runs 13 residues. Germline CDR1 KGHSH, CDR2 LQKENI. In regard to this clone: Its antigen is currently unknown.

Clones were read by immunoSEQ multiplex PCR, and TCRdb kept only the in-frame ones, dropping some. The sample lists 120,000 to 150,000 clones, approximately 93% seen once, with around 1% in the top ten. This TCR derives from an adult in good health. The V call is TRBV18, the J call TRBJ1-5; unclear D gene. This specimen was peripheral blood, taken on day 0 of MenACWY control vaccination. The CDR3 bases are TGTGCCAGCTCACCACGGAGGGATGCTTCCCAGCATTTT. Translating gives CASSPRRDASQHF.